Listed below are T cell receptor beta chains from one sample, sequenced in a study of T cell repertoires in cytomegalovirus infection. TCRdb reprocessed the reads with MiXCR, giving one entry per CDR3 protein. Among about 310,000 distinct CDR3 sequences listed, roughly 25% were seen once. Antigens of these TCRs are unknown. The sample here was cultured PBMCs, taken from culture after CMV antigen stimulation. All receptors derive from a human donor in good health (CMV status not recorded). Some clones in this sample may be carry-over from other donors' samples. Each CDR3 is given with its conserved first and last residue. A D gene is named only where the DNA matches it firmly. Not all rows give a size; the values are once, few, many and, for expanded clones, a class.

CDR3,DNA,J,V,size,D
CASSTGGWSNQPQHF,TGTGCCAGCAGCACAGGGGGTTGGAGCAATCAGCCCCAGCATTTT,TRBJ1-5,TRBV5-6,.,TRBD1
CASSLTDRSLDEQFF,TGTGCCAGCAGCTTAACCGACAGATCACTAGATGAGCAGTTCTTC,TRBJ2-1,TRBV7-2,many,.
CASIFSGVRNQPQHF,TGTGCCAGCATATTTTCAGGGGTCCGCAATCAGCCCCAGCATTTT,TRBJ1-5,TRBV6-1,few,.
CASSQGGQGRYGYTF,TGTGCCAGCAGCCAGGGCGGACAAGGTCGTTATGGTTACACCTTC,TRBJ1-2,TRBV7-2,few,.
CASSARQGLTQYF,TGTGCCAGCAGTGCCCGACAGGGATTAACGCAGTATTTT,TRBJ2-3,TRBV6-1,.,TRBD1
CASSRHLETQYF,TGTGCCAGCAGCCGACACTTAGAGACCCAGTACTTC,TRBJ2-5,TRBV7-8,.,.
CASSLVRETPDTQYF,TGTGCCAGCAGCCTTGTGCGGGAGACCCCAGATACGCAGTATTTT,TRBJ2-3,TRBV7-2,many,TRBD2
CASSGGGGAAEAFF,TGTGCCAGCAGTGGGGGTGGGGGGGCTGCTGAAGCTTTCTTT,TRBJ1-1,TRBV6-5,few,.
CASSEWDIPGELFF,TGTGCCAGCAGTGAATGGGACATCCCCGGGGAGCTGTTTTTT,TRBJ2-2,TRBV6-1,many,.
CASSLSHSGQPQHF,TGTGCCAGCAGCTTATCTCACTCAGGCCAGCCCCAGCATTTT,TRBJ1-5,TRBV7-2,many,.
CASSLVAGLPTEQYF,TGTGCCAGCAGCTTAGTGGCAGGGTTACCTACGGAGCAGTACTTC,TRBJ2-7,TRBV7-8,.,.
CSAPPHGGQETQYF,TGCAGTGCGCCGCCCCACGGGGGGCAAGAGACCCAGTACTTC,TRBJ2-5,TRBV20-1,once,TRBD2
CASSLAESYEQYF,TGTGCCAGCAGCTTAGCGGAATCCTACGAGCAGTACTTC,TRBJ2-7,TRBV7-2,many,.
CASSLDYRVQQPQHF,TGTGCCAGCAGCTTAGATTACAGGGTCCAACAGCCCCAGCATTTT,TRBJ1-5,TRBV7-2,few,.
CASSPRGTTHNEQFF,TGTGCCAGCAGCCCCCGGGGGACTACCCACAATGAGCAGTTCTTC,TRBJ2-1,TRBV7-6,few,TRBD2
CASSATGVGEQFF,TGTGCCAGTAGCGCAACCGGGGTCGGTGAGCAGTTCTTC,TRBJ2-1,TRBV19,.,.
CASSGGGLGNQPQHF,TGTGCCAGCAGTGGGGGGGGATTGGGCAATCAGCCCCAGCATTTT,TRBJ1-5,TRBV12-3/TRBV12-4,few,.
CASSLRGRYNSPLHF,TGTGCCAGCAGTTTACGGGGGAGGTATAATTCACCCCTCCACTTT,TRBJ1-6,TRBV12-3/TRBV12-4,few,.
CASSYSASGETQYF,TGTGCCAGCAGTTACTCGGCTAGCGGAGAGACCCAGTACTTC,TRBJ2-5,TRBV6-5,.,TRBD2
CASSPEGQETQYF,TGTGCCAGCAGCCCCGAGGGACAAGAGACCCAGTACTTC,TRBJ2-5,TRBV7-9,many,.
CSVEIGRCRATRTGNEKLFF,TGCAGCGTTGAAATTGGGAGGTGCCGGGCCACCCGAACCGGGAATGAAAAACTGTTTTTT,TRBJ1-4,TRBV29-1,.,.
CASSLSNPYGTPAGTDTQYF,TGTGCCAGCAGCTTATCGAACCCTTACGGGACACCCGCCGGCACAGATACGCAGTATTTT,TRBJ2-3,TRBV7-3,many,.
CASRPSGVANYGYTF,TGTGCCAGCAGACCCTCGGGGGTGGCTAACTATGGCTACACCTTC,TRBJ1-2,TRBV5-6,.,.
CAISAGWDREETQYF,TGTGCCATCAGTGCGGGGTGGGACAGGGAAGAGACCCAGTACTTC,TRBJ2-5,TRBV10-3,few,TRBD1
CASSIQGANTGELFF,TGTGCCAGCAGCATTCAGGGGGCGAACACCGGGGAGCTGTTTTTT,TRBJ2-2,TRBV19,many,TRBD1
CASRQIAGGSNEQFF,TGTGCCAGTAGGCAGATTGCGGGAGGGAGCAATGAGCAGTTCTTC,TRBJ2-1,TRBV19,.,TRBD2
CASGIAGGGETQYF,TGTGCCAGCGGAATAGCGGGAGGGGGAGAGACCCAGTACTTC,TRBJ2-5,TRBV7-9,many,TRBD2
CASSVGTVQETQYF,TGTGCCAGCAGCGTAGGAACCGTCCAAGAGACCCAGTACTTC,TRBJ2-5,TRBV9,many,.
CASSPVRGRNTEAFF,TGTGCCAGCAGCCCGGTGCGGGGCCGCAACACTGAAGCTTTCTTT,TRBJ1-1,TRBV12-3/TRBV12-4,.,.
CASSRGTSGRATDTQYF,TGCGCCAGCAGCCGAGGGACTAGCGGGAGGGCCACAGATACGCAGTATTTT,TRBJ2-3,TRBV4-1,many,TRBD2
CASSRASGSSYNEQFF,TGTGCCAGCAGCAGGGCTAGCGGGAGCTCCTACAATGAGCAGTTCTTC,TRBJ2-1,TRBV7-3,.,TRBD2
CASSLLAPAGLYNEQFF,TGTGCCAGCAGTTTATTGGCCCCAGCGGGACTCTACAATGAGCAGTTCTTC,TRBJ2-1,TRBV27,few,TRBD2
CASRVPGLAIPVDEQFF,TGTGCCAGCAGGGTACCGGGACTAGCTATTCCGGTAGATGAGCAGTTCTTC,TRBJ2-1,TRBV5-8,.,TRBD2
CASSYSLEAGNTIYF,TGTGCCAGCAGTTACTCGTTAGAGGCCGGAAACACCATATATTTT,TRBJ1-3,TRBV6-5,few,.
CASSFTEYGYTF,TGTGCCAGCAGCTTTACGGAATATGGCTACACCTTC,TRBJ1-2,TRBV7-2,.,.
CASSQPGFSGKNNEQFF,TGTGCCAGCTCCCAACCTGGGTTCAGCGGGAAAAACAATGAGCAGTTCTTC,TRBJ2-1,TRBV18,.,TRBD2
CASSSHSQGTHYGYTF,TGTGCCAGCAGCTCCCATTCACAGGGGACGCACTATGGCTACACCTTC,TRBJ1-2,TRBV7-9,.,TRBD1
CASSLAGGWRDNTGELFF,TGTGCCAGCAGTTTAGCTGGTGGCTGGCGGGACAACACCGGGGAGCTGTTTTTT,TRBJ2-2,TRBV28,.,.
CASSADSVSYEQYF,TGCGCCAGCAGTGCGGACAGCGTCTCCTACGAGCAGTACTTC,TRBJ2-7,TRBV5-1,.,.